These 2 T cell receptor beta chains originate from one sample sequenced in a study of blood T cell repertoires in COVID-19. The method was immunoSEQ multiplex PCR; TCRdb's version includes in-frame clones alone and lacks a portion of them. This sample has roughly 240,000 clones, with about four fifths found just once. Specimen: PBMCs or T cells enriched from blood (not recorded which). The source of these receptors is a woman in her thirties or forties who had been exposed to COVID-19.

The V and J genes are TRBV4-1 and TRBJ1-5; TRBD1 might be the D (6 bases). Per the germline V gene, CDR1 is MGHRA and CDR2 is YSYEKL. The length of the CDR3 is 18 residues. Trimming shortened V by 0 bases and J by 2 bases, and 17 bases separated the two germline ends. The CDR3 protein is CASSQDRHQGTGNQPQHF. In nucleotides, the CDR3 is TGCGCCAGCAGCCAAGATAGGCACCAGGGGACGGGCAATCAGCCCCAGCATTTT.

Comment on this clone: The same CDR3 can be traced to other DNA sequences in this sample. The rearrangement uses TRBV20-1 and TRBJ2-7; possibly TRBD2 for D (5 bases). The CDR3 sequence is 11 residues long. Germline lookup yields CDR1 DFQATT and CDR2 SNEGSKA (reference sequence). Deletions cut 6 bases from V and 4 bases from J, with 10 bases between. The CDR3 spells CSARRGYEQYF. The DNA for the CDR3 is TGCAGTGCCCGTCGGGGATACGAGCAGTACTTC.